Listed below are T cell receptor beta chains from one sample, sequenced in a study of T cell responses to AZD1222 COVID-19 vaccine. Profiling relied on immunoSEQ multiplex PCR, and the TCRdb table lists in-frame clones only, not all of them. The sample contains under 140,000 clones, around 90% of which appear only once. The sequences come from peripheral blood, collected on day 0 of AZD1222 vaccination. The receptors originated from an adult in good health. The CDR3 runs from the conserved cysteine through the conserved F or W. D genes are given only for firm matches.

CDR3 length | J gene | D gene | V gene | CDR3 DNA | CDR3 protein
16 | TRBJ1-3 | . | TRBV4-1 | TGCGCCAGCAGCCGAACCCGGGGGGAAGGTGGAAACACCATATATTTT | CASSRTRGEGGNTIYF
14 | TRBJ1-6 | . | TRBV19 | TGTGCCAGTAGTAGTACGCTCTATAATTCACCCCTCCACTTT | CASSSTLYNSPLHF
15 | TRBJ1-1 | TRBD1 | TRBV19 | TGTGCCAGTAGCCTCGAGGCGGCAGGGGGCACTGAAGCTTTCTTT | CASSLEAAGGTEAFF
14 | TRBJ2-1 | . | TRBV10-3 | TGTGCCATCAGTGCCCGGGACCCTTACAATGAGCAGTTCTTC | CAISARDPYNEQFF
15 | TRBJ1-1 | . | TRBV5-4 | TGTGCCAGCAGCCCCCCGGGCGATATGAACACTGAAGCTTTCTTT | CASSPPGDMNTEAFF
14 | TRBJ2-1 | . | TRBV5-1 | TGCGCCAGCAGCTTAAAACCCCCCTTAACTGAGCAGTTCTTC | CASSLKPPLTEQFF
15 | TRBJ2-5 | . | TRBV7-7 | TGTGCCAGCAGCCGCGGTGAGGGTTTCATGGAGACCCAGTACTTC | CASSRGEGFMETQYF
14 | TRBJ2-7 | TRBD2 | TRBV5-4 | TGTGCCAGCAGCTTTGGCGGGGGGGCGGAAGAGCAGTACTTC | CASSFGGGAEEQYF
16 | TRBJ1-6 | . | TRBV6-5 | TGTGCCAGCAGTTACTCGTATAATGAGTATAATTCACCCCTCCACTTT | CASSYSYNEYNSPLHF
14 | TRBJ1-5 | . | TRBV3-1/TRBV3-2 | TGTGCCAGCAGCCCGGGACGGATTAATCAGCCCCAGCATTTT | CASSPGRINQPQHF
14 | TRBJ2-5 | . | TRBV19 | TGTGCCAGTAGTCGGAGGGGGCTCGGAGAGACCCAGTACTTC | CASSRRGLGETQYF
14 | TRBJ2-1 | . | TRBV27 | TGTGCCAGCAGTACCCGCCTTTGGTCCAATGAGCAGTTCTTC | CASSTRLWSNEQFF
16 | TRBJ1-1 | . | TRBV19 | TGTGCCAGTAGTATAGGCCCTGGGACGGTGAACACTGAAGCTTTCTTT | CASSIGPGTVNTEAFF
18 | TRBJ2-7 | . | TRBV11-2 | TGTGCCAGCAGCTTAGTCCGGGGTGGCAGGGAGCAAGTATACGAGCAGTACTTC | CASSLVRGGREQVYEQYF
15 | TRBJ1-3 | . | TRBV6-5 | TGTGCCAGCAGTTACTCACCAGACTCTGGAAACACCATATATTTT | CASSYSPDSGNTIYF
13 | TRBJ1-2 | TRBD1 | TRBV19 | TGTGCCAGTAGTCCGGGACAGAACTATGGCTACACCTTC | CASSPGQNYGYTF
15 | TRBJ1-6 | TRBD1 | TRBV13 | TGTGCCAGCAGCTCCAAGACAGGGGGCGGCTCACCCCTCCACTTT | CASSSKTGGGSPLHF
15 | TRBJ1-1 | . | TRBV5-1 | TGCGCCAGCAGCTTGTATAACGTACAGAACACTGAAGCTTTCTTT | CASSLYNVQNTEAFF
17 | TRBJ2-4 | . | TRBV3-1/TRBV3-2 | TGTGCCAGCAGCCAAGTTCTCGGGACGGGGTCGGGGAACATTCAGTACTTC | CASSQVLGTGSGNIQYF
13 | TRBJ1-5 | . | TRBV6-5 | TGTGCCAGCAGTTTCCGGAGACAACAGCCCCAGCATTTT | CASSFRRQQPQHF